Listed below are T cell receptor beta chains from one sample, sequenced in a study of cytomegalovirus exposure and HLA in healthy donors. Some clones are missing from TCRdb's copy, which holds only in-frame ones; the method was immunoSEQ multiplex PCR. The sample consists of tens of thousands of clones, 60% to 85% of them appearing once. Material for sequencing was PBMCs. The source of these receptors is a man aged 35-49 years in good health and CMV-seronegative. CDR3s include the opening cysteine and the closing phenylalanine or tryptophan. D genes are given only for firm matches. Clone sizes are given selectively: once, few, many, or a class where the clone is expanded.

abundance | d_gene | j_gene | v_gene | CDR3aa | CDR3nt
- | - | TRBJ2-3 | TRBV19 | CASSPVNERITDTQYF | TGTGCCAGTAGTCCCGTGAATGAGCGGATCACAGATACGCAGTATTTT
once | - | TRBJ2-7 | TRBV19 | CASSSGQSVMYF | TGTGCCAGTAGCTCAGGACAGTCCGTGATGTACTTC
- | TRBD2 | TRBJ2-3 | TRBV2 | CASMRLAGNTDTQYF | TGTGCCAGCATGCGACTAGCGGGTAACACAGATACGCAGTATTTT
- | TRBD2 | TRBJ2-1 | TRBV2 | CASKRDDSYNEQFF | TGTGCCAGCAAGCGGGACGACTCCTACAATGAGCAGTTCTTC
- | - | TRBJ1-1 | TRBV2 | CASSGQGGTTEAFF | TGTGCCAGCAGTGGGCAGGGTGGAACGACTGAAGCTTTCTTT
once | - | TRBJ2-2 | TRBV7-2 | CASSLSGTPYGELFF | TGTGCCAGCAGCTTATCCGGGACACCCTACGGGGAGCTGTTTTTT
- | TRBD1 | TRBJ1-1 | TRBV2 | CASRTGTGVPEAFF | TGTGCCAGCAGGACCGGGACAGGGGTCCCTGAAGCTTTCTTT
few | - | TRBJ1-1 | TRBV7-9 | CASSLGGSIEAFF | TGTGCCAGCAGCTTAGGGGGCAGCATTGAAGCTTTCTTT
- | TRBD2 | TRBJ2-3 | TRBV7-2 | CASSLGTSGRGVTQYF | TGTGCCAGCAGCTTGGGGACTAGCGGGAGAGGCGTTACGCAGTATTTT
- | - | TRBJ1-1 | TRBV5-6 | CASSFGPSGSTEAFF | TGTGCCAGCAGCTTCGGTCCATCGGGGAGCACTGAAGCTTTCTTT
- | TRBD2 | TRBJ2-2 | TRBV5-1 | CASSTLAGGLTGELFF | TGCGCCAGCAGCACCCTAGCGGGAGGGCTGACCGGGGAGCTGTTTTTT
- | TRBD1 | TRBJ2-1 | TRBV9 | CASSGGDRGLSEQFF | TGTGCCAGCAGCGGGGGGGACAGGGGGCTCAGTGAGCAGTTCTTC
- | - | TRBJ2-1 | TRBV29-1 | CSVASQTYNEQFF | TGCAGCGTTGCTAGCCAGACCTACAATGAGCAGTTCTTC
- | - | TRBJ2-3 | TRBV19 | CASRRRQTTDTQYF | TGTGCCAGTCGACGCAGACAGACCACAGATACGCAGTATTTT
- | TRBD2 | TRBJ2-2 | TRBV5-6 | CASSSTSGRNTGELFF | TGTGCCAGCAGCTCTACTAGCGGAAGGAACACCGGGGAGCTGTTTTTT
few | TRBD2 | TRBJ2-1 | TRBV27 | CASSYSSGNRGEQFF | TGTGCCAGCAGTTACTCTAGCGGGAATCGAGGTGAGCAGTTCTTC
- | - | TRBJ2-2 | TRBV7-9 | CASSSSDKLPHTYTGELFF | TGTGCCAGCAGCTCCTCTGACAAGCTACCCCACACTTACACCGGGGAGCTGTTTTTT